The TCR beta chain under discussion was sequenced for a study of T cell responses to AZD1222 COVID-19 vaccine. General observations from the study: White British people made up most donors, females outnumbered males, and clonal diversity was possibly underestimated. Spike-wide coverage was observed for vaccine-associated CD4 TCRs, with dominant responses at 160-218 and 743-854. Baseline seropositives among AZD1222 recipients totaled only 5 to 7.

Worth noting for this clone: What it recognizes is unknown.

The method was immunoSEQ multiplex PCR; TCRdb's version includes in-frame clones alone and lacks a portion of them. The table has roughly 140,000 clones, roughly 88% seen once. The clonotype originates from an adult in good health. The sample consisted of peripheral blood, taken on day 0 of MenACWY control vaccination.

The CDR3 region is CASISNCTGELFF. CDR3 nucleotides: TGTGCCAGCATTTCAAATTGCACCGGGGAGCTGTTTTTT. The V call is TRBV21-1, the J call TRBJ2-2; TRBD1 is the table's D call and was not checked against the DNA. TRBV21-1 counts as a pseudogene. The CDR3 has 13 residues.